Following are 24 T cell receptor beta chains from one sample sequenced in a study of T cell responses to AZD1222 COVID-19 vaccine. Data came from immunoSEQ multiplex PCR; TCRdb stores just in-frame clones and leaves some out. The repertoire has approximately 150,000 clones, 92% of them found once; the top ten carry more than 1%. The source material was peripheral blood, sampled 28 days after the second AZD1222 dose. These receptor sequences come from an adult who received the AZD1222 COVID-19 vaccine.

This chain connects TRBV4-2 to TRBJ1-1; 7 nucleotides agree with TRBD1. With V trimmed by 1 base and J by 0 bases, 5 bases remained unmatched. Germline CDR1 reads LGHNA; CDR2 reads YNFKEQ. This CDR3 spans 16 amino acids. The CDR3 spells CASSQGQGQMNTEAFF. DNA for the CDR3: TGTGCCAGCAGCCAAGGACAGGGACAAATGAACACTGAAGCTTTCTTT.

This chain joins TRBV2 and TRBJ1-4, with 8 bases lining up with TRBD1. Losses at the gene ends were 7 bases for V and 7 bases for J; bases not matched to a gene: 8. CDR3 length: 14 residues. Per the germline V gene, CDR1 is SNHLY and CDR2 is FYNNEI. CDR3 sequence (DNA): TGTGCCAGCATCCTACAGGGGGGACGTGAAAAACTGTTTTTT. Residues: CASILQGGREKLFF.

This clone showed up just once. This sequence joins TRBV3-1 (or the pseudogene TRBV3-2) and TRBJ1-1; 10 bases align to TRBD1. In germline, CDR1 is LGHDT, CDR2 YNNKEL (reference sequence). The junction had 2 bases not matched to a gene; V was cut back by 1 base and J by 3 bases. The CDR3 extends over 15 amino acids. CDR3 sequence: CASSQGQGADTEAFF. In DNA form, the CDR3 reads TGTGCCAGCAGCCAAGGACAGGGGGCTGACACTGAAGCTTTCTTT.

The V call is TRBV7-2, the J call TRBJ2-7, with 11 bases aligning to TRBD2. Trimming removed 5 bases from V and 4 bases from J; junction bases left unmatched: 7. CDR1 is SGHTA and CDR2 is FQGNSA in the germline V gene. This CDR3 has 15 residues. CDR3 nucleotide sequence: TGTGCCAGCAGCGCGTTAGCGGGGGGGCAATACGAGCAGTACTTC. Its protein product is CASSALAGGQYEQYF.

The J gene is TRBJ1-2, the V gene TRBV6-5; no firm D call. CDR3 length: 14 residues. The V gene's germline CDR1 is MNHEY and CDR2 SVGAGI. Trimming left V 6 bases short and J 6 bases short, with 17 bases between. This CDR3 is CASSSLQVTDGYTF. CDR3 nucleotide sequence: TGTGCCAGCAGCTCCCTTCAGGTCACTGATGGCTACACCTTC.

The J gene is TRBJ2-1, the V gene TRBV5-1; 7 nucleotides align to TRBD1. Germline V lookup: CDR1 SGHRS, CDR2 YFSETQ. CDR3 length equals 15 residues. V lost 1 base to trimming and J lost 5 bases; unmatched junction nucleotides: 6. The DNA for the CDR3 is TGCGCCAGCAGCTTGCCGGGACAGCAAGACAATGAGCAGTTCTTC. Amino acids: CASSLPGQQDNEQFF.

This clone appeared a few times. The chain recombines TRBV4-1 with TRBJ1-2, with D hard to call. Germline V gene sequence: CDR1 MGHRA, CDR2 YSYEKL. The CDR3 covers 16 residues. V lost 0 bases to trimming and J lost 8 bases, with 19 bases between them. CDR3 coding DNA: TGCGCCAGCAGCCAAGATCGGGTCGGGCCGGCGTGGGGCTACACCTTC. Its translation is CASSQDRVGPAWGYTF.

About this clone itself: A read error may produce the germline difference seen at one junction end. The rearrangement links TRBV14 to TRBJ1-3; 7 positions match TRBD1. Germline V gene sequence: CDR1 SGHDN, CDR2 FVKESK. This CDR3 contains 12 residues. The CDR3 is CASSPLLGQTHF. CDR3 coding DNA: TGTGCCAGCAGCCCACTTCTGGGACAGACTCATTTT.

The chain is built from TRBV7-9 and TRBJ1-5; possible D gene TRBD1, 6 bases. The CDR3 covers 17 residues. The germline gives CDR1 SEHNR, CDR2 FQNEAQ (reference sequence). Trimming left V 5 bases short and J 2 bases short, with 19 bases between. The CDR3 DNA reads TGTGCCAGCAGCCTCCTCGCTCCAGGGGTCGGCAATCAGCCCCAGCATTTT. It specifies CASSLLAPGVGNQPQHF.

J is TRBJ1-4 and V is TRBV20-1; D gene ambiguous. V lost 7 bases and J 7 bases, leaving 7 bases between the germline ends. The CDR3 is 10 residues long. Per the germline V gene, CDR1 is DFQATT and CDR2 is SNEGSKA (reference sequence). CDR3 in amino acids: CSGVGEKLFF. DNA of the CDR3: TGCAGTGGGGTTGGTGAAAAACTGTTTTTT.

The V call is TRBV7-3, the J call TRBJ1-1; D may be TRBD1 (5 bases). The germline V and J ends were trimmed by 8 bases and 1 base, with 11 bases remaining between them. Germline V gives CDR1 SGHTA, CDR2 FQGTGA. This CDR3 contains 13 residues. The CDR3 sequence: CASSKRGNTEAFF. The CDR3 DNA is TGTGCCAGCTCAAAAAGGGGGAACACTGAAGCTTTCTTT. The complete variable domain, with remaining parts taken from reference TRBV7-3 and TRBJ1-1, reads GAGVSQTPSNKVTEKGKYVELRCDPISGHTALYWYRQSLGQGPEFLIYFQGTGAADDSGLPNDRFFAVRPEGSVSTLKIQRTERGDSAVYLCASSKRGNTEAFFGQGTRLTVV.

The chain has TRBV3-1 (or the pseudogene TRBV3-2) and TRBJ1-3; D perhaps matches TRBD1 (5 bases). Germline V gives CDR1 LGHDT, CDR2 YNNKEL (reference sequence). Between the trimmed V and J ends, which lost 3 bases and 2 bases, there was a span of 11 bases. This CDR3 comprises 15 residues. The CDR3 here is CASSQLQGAGNTIYF. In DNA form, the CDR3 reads TGTGCCAGCAGCCAGTTGCAGGGAGCTGGAAACACCATATATTTT.

The CDR3, as DNA: TGTGCCAGCAGCTTAGATGGGACCGACTTCCCATTCAGGGAGCAGTACTTC. Translated, it gives CASSLDGTDFPFREQYF. The chain is built from TRBV11-2 and TRBJ2-7; the D gene could be TRBD1 or TRBD2 (5 bases each). The CDR3 sequence is 17 residues long. CDR1 and CDR2 from the germline V gene are SGHAT and FQNNGV. Trimming pared 0 bases from V and 7 bases from J, leaving 22 bases between.

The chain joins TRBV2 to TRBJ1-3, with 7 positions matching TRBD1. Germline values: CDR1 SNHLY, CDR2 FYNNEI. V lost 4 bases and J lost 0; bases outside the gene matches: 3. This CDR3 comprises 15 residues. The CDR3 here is CASSGAGGSGNTIYF. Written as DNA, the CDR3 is TGTGCCAGCAGTGGAGCAGGGGGCTCTGGAAACACCATATATTTT.

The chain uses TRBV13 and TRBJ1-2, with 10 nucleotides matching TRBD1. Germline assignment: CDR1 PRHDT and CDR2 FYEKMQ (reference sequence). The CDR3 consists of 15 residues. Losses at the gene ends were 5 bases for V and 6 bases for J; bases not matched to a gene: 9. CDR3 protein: CASSTYGTGVHGYTF. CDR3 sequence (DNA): TGTGCCAGCAGCACCTACGGGACAGGGGTGCATGGCTACACCTTC.

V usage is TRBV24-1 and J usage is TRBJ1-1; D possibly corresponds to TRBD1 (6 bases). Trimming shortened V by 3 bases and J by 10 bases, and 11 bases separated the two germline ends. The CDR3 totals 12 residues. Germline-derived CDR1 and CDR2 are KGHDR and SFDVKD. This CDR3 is CATSDPGGAAFF. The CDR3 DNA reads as TGTGCCACCAGTGATCCCGGGGGCGCAGCTTTCTTT.

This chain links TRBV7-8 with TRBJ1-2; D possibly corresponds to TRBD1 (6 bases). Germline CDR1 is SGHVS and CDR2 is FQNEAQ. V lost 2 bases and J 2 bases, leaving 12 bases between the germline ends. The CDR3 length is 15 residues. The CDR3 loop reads CASSLNRERNYGYTF. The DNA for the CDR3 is TGTGCCAGCAGCTTAAACAGGGAGAGAAACTATGGCTACACCTTC.

The CDR3 loop is CASSLLGMSQPQHF. The DNA of the CDR3 is TGTGCCAGCAGTTTATTGGGCATGAGTCAGCCCCAGCATTTT. The chain links TRBV27 to TRBJ1-5, with D uncertain. CDR3 length: 14 residues. Trimming shortened V by 1 base and J by 6 bases, and 10 bases separated the two germline ends. Per germline, CDR1 MNHEY and CDR2 SMNVEV (reference sequence).

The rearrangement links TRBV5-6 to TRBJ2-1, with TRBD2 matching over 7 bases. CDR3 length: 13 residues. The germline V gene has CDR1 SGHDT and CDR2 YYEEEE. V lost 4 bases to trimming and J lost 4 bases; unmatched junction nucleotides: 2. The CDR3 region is CASSGGRYNEQFF. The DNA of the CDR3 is TGTGCCAGCAGCGGCGGGAGATACAATGAGCAGTTCTTC.

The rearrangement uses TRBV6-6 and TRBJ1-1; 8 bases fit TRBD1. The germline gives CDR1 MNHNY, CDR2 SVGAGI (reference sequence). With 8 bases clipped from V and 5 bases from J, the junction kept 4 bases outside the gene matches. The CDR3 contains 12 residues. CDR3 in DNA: TGTGCCAGCGGACAGGGTGGGACTGAAGCTTTCTTT. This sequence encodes CASGQGGTEAFF.

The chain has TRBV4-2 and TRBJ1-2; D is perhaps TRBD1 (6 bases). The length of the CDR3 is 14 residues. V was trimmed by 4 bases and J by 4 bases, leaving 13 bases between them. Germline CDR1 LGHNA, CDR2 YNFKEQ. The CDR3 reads CASSPPTGIYGYTF. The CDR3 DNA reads TGTGCCAGCAGCCCGCCGACAGGAATCTATGGCTACACCTTC.

The CDR3 bases are TGTGCCAGCAGTGCCGCCGGGACAGGCCTCTATGGCTACACCTTC. The encoded protein is CASSAAGTGLYGYTF. The chain carries TRBV2 and TRBJ1-2, with 8 positions matching TRBD1. The CDR3 is made up of 15 amino acids. The germline V gene has CDR1 SNHLY and CDR2 FYNNEI. V trimming: 4 bases; J trimming: 4 bases; junction bases outside the gene matches: 8.

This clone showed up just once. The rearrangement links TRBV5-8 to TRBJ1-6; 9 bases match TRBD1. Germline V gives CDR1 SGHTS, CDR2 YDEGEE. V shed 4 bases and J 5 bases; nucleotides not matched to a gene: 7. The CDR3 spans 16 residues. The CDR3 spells CASSNHGDRDNSPLHF. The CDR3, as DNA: TGTGCCAGCAGCAACCACGGGGACAGGGATAATTCACCCCTCCACTTT.

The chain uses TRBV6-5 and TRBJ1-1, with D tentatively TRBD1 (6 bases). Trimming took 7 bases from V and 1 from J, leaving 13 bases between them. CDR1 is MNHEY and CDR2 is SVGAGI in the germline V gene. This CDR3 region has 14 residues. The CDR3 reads CASTIDRQNTEAFF. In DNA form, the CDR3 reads TGTGCCAGCACGATTGACAGGCAGAACACTGAAGCTTTCTTT.